The 11 T cell receptor beta chains below all came from one sample that was sequenced in a study of control samples from healthy donors and cancer patients. Sequencing was performed with immunoSEQ multiplex PCR; in TCRdb, only in-frame clones are kept and a portion is missing. Among approximately 58,000 clones, around 90% were seen once, and the ten largest hold around 15%. Sequenced input: PBMCs. The receptors here all came from a man between 60 and 75 years old with head and neck cancer.

V gene TRBV10-1 combines with J gene TRBJ2-1; a possible D gene is TRBD1 (5 bases). The CDR3 contains 16 residues. Per the germline V gene, CDR1 is WNHNN and CDR2 is SYGVQD (reference sequence). V was trimmed by 1 base and J by 3 bases, leaving 13 bases between them. CDR3 DNA sequence: TGCGCCAGCAGTGAGTACACAGGAGCCTACTACAATGAGCAGTTCTTC. Its translation is CASSEYTGAYYNEQFF.

The chain is built from TRBV15 and TRBJ2-3; D is perhaps TRBD2 (6 bases). CDR1 is LNHNV, CDR2 YYDKDF, per germline (reference sequence). V was clipped by 6 bases and J by 0 bases, with 13 bases between them. The CDR3 totals 15 residues. CDR3 protein: CATSGGGLSTDTQYF. As DNA, the CDR3 is TGTGCCACCAGTGGGGGAGGACTTAGCACAGATACGCAGTATTTT.

The J gene is TRBJ2-3, the V gene TRBV11-3, with D possibly matching TRBD2 (6 bases). CDR3 size: 15 residues. CDR1 is SGHNT, CDR2 YENEEA, per germline. Trimming removed 5 bases at V and 5 bases at J, with 17 bases between. CDR3 loop: CASSLTGIGGDTQYF. The CDR3 DNA follows: TGTGCCAGCAGCCTTACCGGGATCGGGGGAGATACGCAGTATTTT. Together with reference TRBV11-3 and TRBJ2-3, the CDR3 gives the full variable domain: EAGVVQSPRYKIIEKKQPVAFWCNPISGHNTLYWYLQNLGQGPELLIRYENEEAVDDSQLPKDRFSAERLKGVDSTLKIQPAELGDSAVYLCASSLTGIGGDTQYFGPGTRLTVL.

The chain employs TRBV21-1 and TRBJ2-6; the table's D call TRBD2 went unverified against the DNA. TRBV21-1 is reported as a pseudogene. The CDR3 contains 18 residues. CDR3 in amino acids: CASSKARGLISGANVLTF. In nucleotides, the CDR3 is TGTGCCAGCAGCAAAGCGCGGGGTTTAATCTCTGGGGCCAACGTCCTGACTTTC.

This clone was recorded a few times. CDR3 DNA sequence: TGTGCCAGTAGTAGAACGGGAGACGAAGGGGAGCTGTTTTTT. It encodes CASSRTGDEGELFF. The chain recombines TRBV19 with TRBJ2-2; D is perhaps TRBD2 (6 bases). Germline CDR1 LNHDA, CDR2 SQIVND (reference sequence). Trimming pared 4 bases from V and 8 bases from J, leaving 14 bases between. The CDR3 consists of 14 residues.

The rearrangement joins TRBV10-3 to TRBJ2-3; TRBD2 agrees at 8 bases. The CDR3 is 13 amino acids. V shed 6 bases, J shed 6 bases, and the junction held 5 bases outside the gene matches. Germline assignment: CDR1 ENHRY and CDR2 SYGVKD. The CDR3 loop reads CAIRDSSGDTQYF. Here the CDR3 DNA reads TGTGCCATCAGGGACTCTAGCGGGGATACGCAGTATTTT.

The chain recombines TRBV27 with TRBJ2-6; D is perhaps TRBD1 or TRBD2 (5 bases each). Germline V lookup: CDR1 MNHEY, CDR2 SMNVEV (reference sequence). The CDR3 has 16 amino acids. The V gene lost 5 bases and the J gene lost 2 bases, with 13 bases spanning the gap. CDR3 sequence (DNA): TGTGCCAGCAGTGTAGACCAGGGAGCTGGGGCCAACGTCCTGACTTTC. Translation gives CASSVDQGAGANVLTF.

This rearrangement joins TRBV6-1 to TRBJ1-2; 10 nucleotides align to TRBD1. This CDR3 is 14 amino acids long. The J segment lost 4 bases and the V segment lost 3 bases, leaving 2 bases of the junction unmatched. Germline V gene lookup returns CDR1 MNHNS and CDR2 SASEGT. The CDR3 nucleotides are TGTGCCAGCAGTGAGAGGACAGGGGGCTATGGCTACACCTTC. Amino acids: CASSERTGGYGYTF.

J is TRBJ2-1 and V is TRBV27, with 7 bases that match TRBD2. CDR3 size: 17 residues. V lost 1 base and J lost 4; bases outside the gene matches: 10. Germline V lookup: CDR1 MNHEY, CDR2 SMNVEV (reference sequence). The chain's CDR3 is CASSLWSGGGEYNEQFF. In nucleotides, the CDR3 is TGTGCCAGCAGTTTATGGAGTGGGGGGGGTGAGTACAATGAGCAGTTCTTC.

Sample share makes this clone medium-sized (0.01 to 0.1%). V is TRBV25-1 and J is TRBJ2-3; D is undetermined. The V end was cut by 7 bases, the J end by 6 bases, with 8 bases between. Germline V gene sequence: CDR1 MGHDK, CDR2 SYGVNS. The CDR3 consists of 11 residues. The DNA for the CDR3 is TGTGCCAGCACCCCTGGGGATACGCAGTATTTT. This translates into CASTPGDTQYF.

This chain connects TRBV7-2 to TRBJ2-1; 8 nucleotides line up with TRBD2. The CDR3 consists of 15 residues. CDR1 and CDR2 from the germline V gene are SGHTA and FQGNSA. V shed 5 bases, J shed 6 bases, and the junction held 9 bases outside the gene matches. The CDR3 nucleotides are TGTGCCAGCAGCGACTGGCTAGCGGGCCCCAATGAGCAGTTCTTC. Amino acids: CASSDWLAGPNEQFF. Drawing the rest from reference TRBV7-2 and TRBJ2-1, the complete variable domain is GAGVSQSPSNKVTEKGKDVELRCDPISGHTALYWYRQSLGQGLEFLIYFQGNSAPDKSGLPSDRFSAERTGGSVSTLTIQRTQQEDSAVYLCASSDWLAGPNEQFFGPGTRLTVL.